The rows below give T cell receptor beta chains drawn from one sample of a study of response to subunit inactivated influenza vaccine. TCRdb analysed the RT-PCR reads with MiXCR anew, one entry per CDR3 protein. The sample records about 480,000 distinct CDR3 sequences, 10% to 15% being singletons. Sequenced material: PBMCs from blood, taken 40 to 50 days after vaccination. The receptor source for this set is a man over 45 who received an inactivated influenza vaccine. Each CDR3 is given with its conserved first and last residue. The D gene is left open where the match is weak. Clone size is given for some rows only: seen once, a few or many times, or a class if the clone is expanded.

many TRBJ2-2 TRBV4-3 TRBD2 CASSQDLAGTLNTGELFF TGCGCCAGCAGCCAAGACCTAGCGGGGACCCTGAACACCGGGGAGCTGTTTTTT
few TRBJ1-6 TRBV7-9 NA CASSPGTLRNSPLHF TGTGCCAGCAGCCCAGGTACCCTGAGGAATTCACCCCTCCACTTT
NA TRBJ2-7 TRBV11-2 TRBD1 CASSSRPDRGYEQYF TGTGCCAGCAGCTCCCGACCGGACAGGGGCTACGAGCAGTACTTC
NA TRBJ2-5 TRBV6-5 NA CASSYSNGGGATQYF TGTGCCAGCAGTTACTCGAACGGGGGAGGAGCGACCCAGTACTTC
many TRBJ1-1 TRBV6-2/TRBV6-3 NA CASSSQGYTITEAFF TGTGCCAGCAGTTCTCAGGGGTACACGATCACTGAAGCTTTCTTT
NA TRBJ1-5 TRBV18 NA CASSPSGVPQHF TGTGCCAGCTCACCGTCAGGGGTGCCCCAGCATTTT
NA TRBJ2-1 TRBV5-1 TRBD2 CASSLAGRGDYNEQFF TGCGCCAGCAGCTTGGCCGGGCGGGGGGATTACAATGAGCAGTTCTTC
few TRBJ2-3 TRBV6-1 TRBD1 CASSVRDRGDTQYF TGTGCCAGCAGTGTTCGGGACAGGGGAGATACGCAGTATTTT
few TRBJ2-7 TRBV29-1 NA CSARQNSYEQYF TGCAGCGCCCGACAGAATTCCTACGAGCAGTACTTC
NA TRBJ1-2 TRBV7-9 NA CASSPGTNYGYTF TGTGCCAGCAGCCCAGGGACGAACTATGGCTACACCTTC
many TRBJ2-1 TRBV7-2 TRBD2 CASSRTSWSSYNEQFF TGTGCCAGCAGCCGGACTAGCTGGAGCTCCTACAATGAGCAGTTCTTC
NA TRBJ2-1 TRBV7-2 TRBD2 CASSLARTSEYGNEQFF TGTGCCAGCAGCTTAGCCAGGACTAGCGAGTACGGCAATGAGCAGTTCTTC
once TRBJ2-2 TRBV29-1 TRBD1 CSVPRDRGIGGEQFF TGCAGCGTCCCTAGGGACAGGGGAATTGGCGGGGAGCAGTTTTTT
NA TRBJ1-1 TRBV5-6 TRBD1 CASSLPPGQSNTEAFF TGTGCCAGCAGCTTACCCCCGGGACAGTCGAACACTGAAGCTTTCTTT
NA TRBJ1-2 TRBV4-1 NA CASSQPDATYGYTF TGCGCCAGCAGCCAACCCGACGCGACCTATGGCTACACCTTC
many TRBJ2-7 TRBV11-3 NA CASSQGGGNEQYF TGTGCCAGCAGCCAGGGGGGGGGCAACGAGCAGTACTTC
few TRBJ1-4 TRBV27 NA CASSLTHNEKLFF TGTGCCAGCAGTTTAACTCATAATGAAAAACTGTTTTTT
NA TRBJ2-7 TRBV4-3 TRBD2 CASSQDNFRASGTHEQYF TGCGCCAGCAGCCAAGATAATTTTAGGGCTAGCGGGACCCACGAGCAGTACTTC
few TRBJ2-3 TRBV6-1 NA CAVQDSQHPDTQYF TGTGCCGTCCAGGACAGCCAGCACCCAGATACGCAGTATTTT
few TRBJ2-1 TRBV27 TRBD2 CASSLYPTAGDARNEQFF TGTGCCAGCAGTTTATATCCCACGGCGGGAGATGCCCGAAATGAGCAGTTCTTC
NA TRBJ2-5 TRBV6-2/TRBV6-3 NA CASRLDRFQETQYF TGTGCCAGCAGACTCGACAGATTCCAAGAGACCCAGTACTTC
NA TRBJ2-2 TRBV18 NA CASSPTGRRATGELFF TGTGCCAGCTCACCAACGGGACGGCGAGCCACCGGGGAGCTGTTTTTT
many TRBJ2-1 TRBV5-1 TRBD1 CASSFRGLGDEQFF TGCGCCAGCAGCTTCAGGGGGTTGGGTGATGAGCAGTTCTTC
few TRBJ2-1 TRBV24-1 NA CATSAQMGTYNEQFF TGTGCCACCAGTGCCCAGATGGGGACCTACAATGAGCAGTTCTTC
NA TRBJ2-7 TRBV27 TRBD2 CASSWGRAYEQYF TGTGCCAGCAGTTGGGGGAGGGCCTACGAGCAGTACTTC
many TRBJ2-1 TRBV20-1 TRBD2 CSVKGTSGQYNEQFF TGCAGTGTTAAAGGGACTAGCGGACAATACAATGAGCAGTTCTTC
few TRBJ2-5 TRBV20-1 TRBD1 CSARDGTGVQETQYF TGCAGTGCTAGAGATGGGACAGGGGTCCAAGAGACCCAGTACTTC
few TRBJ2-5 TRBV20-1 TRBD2 CSARGGASVETQYF TGCAGTGCTCGGGGGGGGGCATCCGTGGAGACCCAGTACTTC
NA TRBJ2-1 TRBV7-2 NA CASSFSRRNEQFF TGTGCCAGCAGCTTCTCTAGACGCAATGAGCAGTTCTTC
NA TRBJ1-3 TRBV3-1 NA CASTTGTLSSRNTIYF TGTGCCAGCACTACCGGGACTCTTTCTTCGAGAAACACCATATATTTT
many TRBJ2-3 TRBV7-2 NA CASSLVRADTQYF TGTGCCAGCAGCTTAGTGCGTGCAGATACGCAGTATTTT
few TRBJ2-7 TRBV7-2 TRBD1 CASSLRTGEIEQYF TGTGCCAGCAGCCTACGGACAGGGGAGATCGAGCAGTACTTC
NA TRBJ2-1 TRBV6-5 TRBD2 CASSLGGDYVDGEQFF TGTGCCAGCAGTTTGGGGGGGGATTACGTCGACGGTGAGCAGTTCTTC
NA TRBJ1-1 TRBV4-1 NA CASSQTPGGTEAFF TGCGCCAGCAGCCAAACACCGGGGGGCACTGAAGCTTTCTTT
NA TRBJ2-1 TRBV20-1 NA CSAGDRNEQFF TGCAGTGCAGGGGATCGGAATGAGCAGTTCTTC
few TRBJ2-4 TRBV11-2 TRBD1 CASKRDSLNIQYF TGTGCCAGCAAGAGGGACAGCTTAAACATTCAGTACTTC
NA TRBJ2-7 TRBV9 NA CASSVEGNAWGTSGYEQYF TGTGCCAGCAGCGTAGAAGGTAATGCGTGGGGGACCTCTGGATACGAGCAGTACTTC
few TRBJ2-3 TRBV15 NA CATSTPKGRGADTQYF TGTGCCACCAGCACTCCGAAGGGCCGAGGGGCAGATACGCAGTATTTT
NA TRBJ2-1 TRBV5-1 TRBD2 CASSYSGTSGRDNEQFF TGCGCCAGCAGCTACTCCGGGACTAGCGGGAGGGACAATGAGCAGTTCTTC
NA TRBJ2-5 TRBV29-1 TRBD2 CSVAGLAGVRDQYF TGCAGCGTTGCCGGCCTAGCGGGGGTTCGGGACCAGTACTTC
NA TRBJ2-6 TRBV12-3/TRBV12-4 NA CASSKTGANVLTF TGTGCCAGCAGCAAAACTGGGGCCAACGTCCTGACTTTC
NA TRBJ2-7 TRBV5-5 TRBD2 CASSFFGREGSSQDEQYF TGTGCCAGCAGCTTCTTCGGACGGGAGGGTTCATCGCAGGACGAGCAGTACTTC
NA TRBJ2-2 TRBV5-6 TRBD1 CASSLAQTGVGGELFF TGTGCCAGCAGCTTGGCCCAGACAGGGGTTGGCGGGGAGCTGTTTTTT
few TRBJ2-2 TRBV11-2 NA CASSSTYLRVSLTGELFF TGTGCCAGCAGCTCTACCTACCTCCGGGTCTCGCTCACCGGGGAGCTGTTTTTT
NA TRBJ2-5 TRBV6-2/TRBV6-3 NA CASSRHRAQETQYF TGTGCCAGCAGCCGGCACAGGGCGCAAGAGACCCAGTACTTC